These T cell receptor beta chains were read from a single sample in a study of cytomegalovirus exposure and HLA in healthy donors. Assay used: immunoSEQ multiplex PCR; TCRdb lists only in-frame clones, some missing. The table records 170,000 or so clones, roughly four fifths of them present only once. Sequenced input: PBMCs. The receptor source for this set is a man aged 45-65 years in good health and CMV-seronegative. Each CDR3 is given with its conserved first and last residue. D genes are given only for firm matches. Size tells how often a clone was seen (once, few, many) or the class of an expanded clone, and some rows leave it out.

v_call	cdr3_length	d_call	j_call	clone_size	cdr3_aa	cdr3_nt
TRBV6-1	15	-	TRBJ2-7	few	CASSRQGNLGYEQYF	TGTGCCAGCAGTCGTCAGGGAAATCTAGGATACGAGCAGTACTTC
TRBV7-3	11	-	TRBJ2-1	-	CASSSSNEQFF	TGTGCCAGCAGCTCTTCGAATGAGCAGTTCTTC
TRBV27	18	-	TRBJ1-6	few	CASSDRGGGASYNSPLHF	TGTGCCAGCAGTGATAGGGGTGGGGGCGCCTCCTATAATTCACCCCTCCACTTT
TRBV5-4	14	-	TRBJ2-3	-	CASRQDGRTDTQYF	TGTGCCAGCAGACAGGACGGACGCACAGATACGCAGTATTTT
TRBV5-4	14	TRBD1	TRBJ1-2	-	CASSLDRGNYGYTF	TGTGCCAGCAGCTTGGACAGGGGAAACTATGGCTACACCTTC
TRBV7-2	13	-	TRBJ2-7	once	CASSLQGAYEQYF	TGTGCCAGCAGCTTACAGGGCGCCTACGAGCAGTACTTC
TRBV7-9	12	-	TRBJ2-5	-	CASSLVRETQYF	TGTGCCAGCAGCTTAGTTCGAGAGACCCAGTACTTC
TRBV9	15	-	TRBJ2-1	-	CASSTELASNNEQFF	TGTGCCAGCAGCACCGAACTAGCTAGTAACAATGAGCAGTTCTTC
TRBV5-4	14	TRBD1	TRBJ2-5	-	CASSLTGGVETQYF	TGTGCCAGCAGCCTAACAGGGGGCGTAGAGACCCAGTACTTC
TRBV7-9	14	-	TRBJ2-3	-	CASSLTGHTDTQYF	TGTGCCAGCAGCTTAACTGGACACACAGATACGCAGTATTTT
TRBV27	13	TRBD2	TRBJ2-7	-	CASRGTRAGEQYF	TGTGCCAGCAGAGGGACTAGAGCGGGGGAGCAGTACTTC
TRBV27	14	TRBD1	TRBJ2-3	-	CASSVGTGGDTQYF	TGTGCCAGCAGTGTAGGGACAGGGGGGGATACGCAGTATTTT
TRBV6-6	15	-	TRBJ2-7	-	CASSYVAGRSYEQYF	TGTGCCAGCAGTTACGTGGCAGGGCGCTCCTACGAGCAGTACTTC
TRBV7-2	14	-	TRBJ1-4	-	CASSKRQENEKLFF	TGTGCCAGCAGCAAAAGACAAGAAAATGAAAAACTGTTTTTT
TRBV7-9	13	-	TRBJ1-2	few	CASSLARPSGYTF	TGTGCCAGCAGCTTAGCGCGCCCCTCTGGCTACACCTTC
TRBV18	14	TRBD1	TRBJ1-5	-	CASSPSGGGQPQHF	TGTGCCAGCTCACCTTCAGGGGGCGGACAGCCCCAGCATTTT
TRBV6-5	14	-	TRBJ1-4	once	CASRNPTGNEKLFF	TGTGCCAGCAGAAACCCGACGGGTAATGAAAAACTGTTTTTT
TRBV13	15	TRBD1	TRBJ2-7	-	CASSSRDRGHGEQYF	TGTGCCAGCAGCTCCCGGGACAGGGGGCACGGCGAGCAGTACTTC
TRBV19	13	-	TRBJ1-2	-	CASHGEFNYGYTF	TGTGCCAGTCACGGAGAGTTTAACTATGGCTACACCTTC
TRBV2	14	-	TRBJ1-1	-	CASSQEGGSTEAFF	TGTGCCAGCTCTCAAGAGGGGGGGTCCACTGAAGCTTTCTTT
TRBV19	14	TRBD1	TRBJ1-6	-	CASSPGQGFSPLHF	TGTGCCAGTAGTCCCGGACAGGGTTTTTCACCCCTCCACTTT
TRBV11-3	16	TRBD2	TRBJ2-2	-	CASSQGLAGGTGELFF	TGTGCCAGCAGCCAGGGACTAGCGGGAGGCACCGGGGAGCTGTTTTTT
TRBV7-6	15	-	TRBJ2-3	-	CASSPGQGMADTQYF	TGTGCCAGCAGTCCAGGCCAGGGGATGGCAGATACGCAGTATTTT
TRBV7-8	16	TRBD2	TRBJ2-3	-	CASRGSSGQRADTQYF	TGTGCCAGCAGGGGCTCTAGCGGTCAACGGGCAGATACGCAGTATTTT
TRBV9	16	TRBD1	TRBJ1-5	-	CASSWGQKYSNQPQHF	TGTGCCAGCAGCTGGGGACAGAAATATAGCAATCAGCCCCAGCATTTT
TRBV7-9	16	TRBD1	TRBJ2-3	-	CASSLKGARRGDTQYF	TGTGCCAGCAGCTTAAAGGGGGCCCGCAGGGGAGATACGCAGTATTTT
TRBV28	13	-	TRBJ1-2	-	CASSKDTLYGYTF	TGTGCCAGCAGTAAAGACACACTCTATGGCTACACCTTC
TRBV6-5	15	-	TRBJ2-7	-	CASSRPGTGAYEQYF	TGTGCCAGCAGTAGACCCGGGACTGGGGCCTACGAGCAGTACTTC
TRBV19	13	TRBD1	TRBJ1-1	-	CASGNRGITEAFF	TGTGCCAGTGGTAACAGGGGGATTACTGAAGCTTTCTTT